These 27 T cell receptor beta chains came from one sample sequenced in a study of vaccination and CD4 T cells after COVID-19. Sequencing of DNA taken from cultured CD4+ T cells relied on the Oncomine TCR Beta short-read assay. Genomic DNA extraction was carried out from cultured CD4+ T cells. TCRdb ran MiXCR on the PCR reads and lists one entry per CDR3 protein. The sample holds approximately 9,000 distinct CDR3 sequences, around 35% seen once. Their cognate antigens are unknown. Treatment defined: approximately nine-day PBMC culture with coronavirus spike peptide pools or control peptides (ViraFEST assay). One should note that the unexposed donor's CD4+ T cells were collected before the COVID-19 pandemic (2011-2018). Source material: CD4+ T cells from blood, cultured in vitro. The receptors shown here come from a human donor in good health.

J is TRBJ1-1 and V is TRBV19, with a weak D call TRBD1 (5 bases). V was clipped by 3 bases and J by 3 bases, with 14 bases between them. The CDR3 spans 15 residues. CDR1 and CDR2 from the germline V gene are LNHDA and SQIVND (reference sequence). Here the CDR3 reads CASSISGGLYTEAFF. The CDR3 bases are TGTGCCAGTAGTATTTCTGGGGGACTGTACACTGAAGCTTTCTTT.

J is TRBJ2-4 and V is TRBV18; 8 bases are shared with TRBD1. Germline values: CDR1 KGHSH, CDR2 LQKENI. Trimming cost V 1 base and J 5 bases; bases outside gene matches: 1. The CDR3 runs 14 residues. The CDR3 reads CASSPQQGENIQYF. The DNA for the CDR3 is TGTGCCAGCTCACCACAACAGGGGGAAAACATTCAGTACTTC.

This clonotype was counted only a few times. This chain uses TRBV27 with TRBJ1-2; 9 nucleotides align to TRBD1. Germline V gene sequence: CDR1 MNHEY, CDR2 SMNVEV (reference sequence). The V gene end was trimmed by 6 bases and the J gene end by 4 bases; junction bases not matched to a gene: 9. This CDR3 spans 15 amino acids. CDR3 DNA: TGTGCCAGCAGACCGGAAGACAGGGGGATCTATGGCTACACCTTC. Its protein is CASRPEDRGIYGYTF.

This chain uses TRBV7-4 with TRBJ1-1; D remains unclear. Trimming shortened V by 6 bases and J by 4 bases, and 12 bases separated the two germline ends. In germline, CDR1 is SGHVT, CDR2 SQSDAQ. The CDR3 consists of 13 residues. CDR3 loop: CASRSQVITEAFF. CDR3 DNA: TGTGCCAGCAGGTCTCAGGTGATCACTGAAGCTTTCTTT.

The chain carries TRBV7-2 and TRBJ2-1, with D perhaps TRBD2 (6 bases). The CDR3 runs to 16 residues. Trimming took off 1 base at V and 0 bases at J, with 10 bases between the two ends. Germline CDR1 and CDR2: SGHTA and FQGNSA. The CDR3 nucleotides are TGTGCCAGCAGCTTAGTTGTCGGGAGCTCCTACAATGAGCAGTTCTTC. Its translation is CASSLVVGSSYNEQFF.

This clonotype has more than one count but fewer than ten. The rearrangement links TRBV21-1 to TRBJ2-7. TRBV21-1 is annotated as a pseudogene. This CDR3 comprises 16 residues. CDR3 loop: CASSKESGRRTYEQYF. The CDR3 bases are TGTGCCAGCAGCAAAGAATCTGGGAGGAGGACCTACGAGCAGTACTTC.

This clonotype appeared a few times. The V gene is TRBV27, the J gene TRBJ2-5; 8 bases are shared with TRBD2. The CDR3 spans 14 residues. Germline CDR1 MNHEY, CDR2 SMNVEV (reference sequence). Trimming took 4 bases from V and 4 from J; bases not matched to a gene: 5. The CDR3, as DNA: TGTGCCAGCAGTTCCCTAGCGGGCGCAGAGACCCAGTACTTC. Translation gives CASSSLAGAETQYF.

CDR3 coding DNA: TGTGCCAGCAGCTCCGACAGGGAAGAGCAGTACTTC. It encodes CASSSDREEQYF. The V gene is TRBV11-1, the J gene TRBJ2-7, with 7 bases that match TRBD1. The junction had 4 bases not matched to a gene; V was cut back by 4 bases and J by 7 bases. The length of the CDR3 is 12 residues. CDR1 is SGHAT, CDR2 FQDESV, per germline (reference sequence).

The chain carries TRBV28 and TRBJ1-5, with a tentative D call TRBD1 (5 bases). The CDR3 totals 14 residues. V was pared by 8 bases and J by 3 bases, with 14 bases between. Germline assignment: CDR1 MDHEN and CDR2 SYDVKM. The CDR3 loop is CASVGQANNQPQHF. The CDR3, as DNA: TGTGCCAGCGTGGGGCAGGCTAACAATCAGCCCCAGCATTTT.

This clonotype appeared a few times. This chain connects TRBV6-1 to TRBJ2-3, with 11 positions matching TRBD1. CDR1 is MNHNS, CDR2 SASEGT, per germline. The CDR3 sequence is 15 residues long. V lost 8 bases, J lost 1 base, and 5 bases stayed unmatched. The CDR3 DNA reads as TGTGCCAGCCGGGACAGGGGGGCGGGCACAGATACGCAGTATTTT. Translating it yields CASRDRGAGTDTQYF.

The V call is TRBV4-3, the J call TRBJ2-2; D ambiguous. The length of the CDR3 is 15 residues. The germline V and J ends were trimmed by 0 bases and 0 bases, with 5 bases remaining between them. Germline CDR1 LGHNA, CDR2 YSLEER. The CDR3 here is CASSQEASNTGELFF. The CDR3 DNA follows: TGCGCCAGCAGCCAAGAGGCCTCGAACACCGGGGAGCTGTTTTTT.

With respect to this clonotype: This could be a read error, since a much larger clone is one nucleotide away. This rearrangement joins TRBV27 to TRBJ1-6; 7 bases align to TRBD1. J gave up 10 bases and V 7 bases, and 10 bases lay outside the gene matches. There are 14 residues in the CDR3. CDR1 MNHEY and CDR2 SMNVEV come from the germline V gene (reference sequence). The CDR3 is CASNPRAGGSPLHF. CDR3 sequence (DNA): TGTGCCAGCAATCCCCGGGCAGGGGGGTCACCCCTCCACTTT.

The chain couples TRBV7-2 to TRBJ2-5; the D gene is possibly TRBD1 (5 bases). The CDR3 covers 13 residues. Germline lookup yields CDR1 SGHTA and CDR2 FQGNSA. V lost 3 bases and J lost 2, with 7 bases in between. This CDR3 reads CASSFNRQETQYF. The CDR3 coding sequence is TGTGCCAGCAGCTTCAACAGGCAAGAGACCCAGTACTTC.

In this sample, this clonotype turned up a few times. V and J are TRBV29-1 and TRBJ1-5; the D is unclear. CDR3 length: 13 amino acids. The germline CDR1 and CDR2 sequences are SQVTM and ANQGSEA. The germline V and J ends were trimmed by 4 bases and 2 bases, with 9 bases remaining between them. This CDR3 reads CSVGEPGNQPQHF. Here the CDR3 DNA reads TGCAGCGTTGGGGAACCGGGCAATCAGCCCCAGCATTTT.

V is TRBV7-3 and J is TRBJ2-6; D gene unclear. Germline V gene data show CDR1 as SGHTA and CDR2 as FQGTGA. V was cut by 1 base and J by 4 bases, with 5 bases left in between. The CDR3 spans 14 residues. The CDR3 spells CASSLMGGANVLTF. The CDR3 DNA reads TGTGCCAGCAGCTTAATGGGCGGGGCCAACGTCCTGACTTTC.

The CDR3, as DNA: TGTGCCAGCTCTCACGACAGCCTCTCCTACAATGAGCAGTTCTTC. As protein: CASSHDSLSYNEQFF. This chain links TRBV18 with TRBJ2-1; a possible D gene is TRBD1 (5 bases). The CDR3 has 15 residues. V dropped 6 bases and J dropped 0 bases, with 12 bases sitting between them. The germline CDR1 and CDR2 sequences are KGHSH and LQKENI. Full variable domain (rest looked up from reference TRBV18 and TRBJ2-1): NAGVMQNPRHLVRRRGQEARLRCSPMKGHSHVYWYRQLPEEGLKFMVYLQKENIIDESGMPKERFSAEFPKEGPSILRIQQVVRGDSAAYFCASSHDSLSYNEQFFGPGTRLTVL.

The chain links TRBV29-1 to TRBJ2-4; 7 bases are a match to TRBD2. Germline lookup yields CDR1 SQVTM and CDR2 ANQGSEA. V lost 6 bases to trimming and J lost 9 bases; unmatched junction nucleotides: 8. The CDR3 extends over 12 amino acids. This CDR3 is CSVYGEGPIQYF. The CDR3 nucleotides are TGCAGCGTATACGGGGAGGGGCCCATTCAGTACTTC.

The V call is TRBV5-1, the J call TRBJ1-6; TRBD1 matches 10 bases. The CDR3 is made up of 14 amino acids. V dropped 5 bases and J dropped 13; count of bases not matched to a gene: 9. Germline V gene lookup returns CDR1 SGHRS and CDR2 YFSETQ. CDR3 DNA: TGCGCCAGCAGGACCGGGACAGGGGTGTTGCCCCTCCACTTT. Translation: CASRTGTGVLPLHF. Full variable domain (remainder filled in from reference TRBV5-1 and TRBJ1-6): KAGVTQTPRYLIKTRGQQVTLSCSPISGHRSVSWYQQTPGQGLQFLFEYFSETQRNKGNFPGRFSGRQFSNSRSEMNVSTLELGDSALYLCASRTGTGVLPLHFGNGTRLTVT.

A single count supports this clonotype. The J gene is TRBJ1-1, the V gene TRBV2, with D possibly being TRBD1 (6 bases). V lost 5 bases and J lost 3, with 13 bases in between. Germline V CDR1 and CDR2: SNHLY, FYNNEI. The length of the CDR3 is 14 residues. The CDR3 bases are TGTGCCAGCAGTCAATCACAGGGTTACACTGAAGCTTTCTTT. Protein: CASSQSQGYTEAFF. The whole variable domain, filled in from reference TRBV2 and TRBJ1-1, reads EPEVTQTPSHQVTQMGQEVILRCVPISNHLYFYWYRQILGQKVEFLVSFYNNEISEKSEIFDDQFSVERPDGSNFTLKIRSTKLEDSAMYFCASSQSQGYTEAFFGQGTRLTVV.

In this sample, this clonotype turned up a few times. The V gene is TRBV27, the J gene TRBJ1-6, with D unresolved. Deletions cut 4 bases from V and 10 bases from J, with 20 bases between. Germline CDR1 reads MNHEY; CDR2 reads SMNVEV (reference sequence). This CDR3 contains 16 residues. The CDR3 region has the DNA TGTGCCAGCAGTTCGGCGGAAGGTGGCATTGGGTCACCCCTCCACTTT. Amino acid sequence: CASSSAEGGIGSPLHF.

The genes are TRBV5-1 and TRBJ1-5; the D is unclear. Germline values: CDR1 SGHRS, CDR2 YFSETQ. The CDR3 totals 13 residues. The V and J ends lost 1 base and 0 bases respectively, with 2 bases between them. In DNA form, the CDR3 reads TGCGCCAGCAGCTTGTTTAGCAATCAGCCCCAGCATTTT. Translated: CASSLFSNQPQHF.

V and J are TRBV2 and TRBJ1-1, with 8 bases that match TRBD1. Germline V gene sequence: CDR1 SNHLY, CDR2 FYNNEI. V was clipped by 6 bases and J by 5 bases; unmatched bases: 5. This CDR3 has 13 amino acids. The CDR3 sequence: CASRENRGTEAFF. Here the CDR3 DNA reads TGTGCCAGCAGAGAAAACAGGGGGACTGAAGCTTTCTTT. Variable domain in full (rest from reference TRBV2 and TRBJ1-1): EPEVTQTPSHQVTQMGQEVILRCVPISNHLYFYWYRQILGQKVEFLVSFYNNEISEKSEIFDDQFSVERPDGSNFTLKIRSTKLEDSAMYFCASRENRGTEAFFGQGTRLTVV.

A few counts support this clonotype. J is TRBJ2-7 and V is TRBV5-8, with a weak D call TRBD1 (5 bases). Germline V gene data show CDR1 as SGHTS and CDR2 as YDEGEE. Deletions cut 0 bases from V and 2 bases from J, with 9 bases between. The CDR3 totals 14 residues. The CDR3 region is CASSLVGLTYEQYF. The CDR3 nucleotides are TGTGCCAGCAGCTTGGTGGGGCTCACCTACGAGCAGTACTTC.

The chain uses TRBV5-1 and TRBJ2-7, with TRBD1 as a possible D gene (5 bases). This CDR3 comprises 15 residues. V was clipped by 0 bases and J by 4 bases, with 14 bases between them. Germline-derived CDR1 and CDR2 are SGHRS and YFSETQ. Here the CDR3 reads CASSLAAGPNYEQYF. CDR3 DNA: TGCGCCAGCAGCTTGGCGGCAGGGCCTAATTACGAGCAGTACTTC.

A few counts support this clonotype. The genes are TRBV6-1 and TRBJ2-5; D unresolved. The germline CDR1 and CDR2 sequences are MNHNS and SASEGT. Trimming pared 6 bases from V and 7 bases from J, leaving 12 bases between. The CDR3 is 12 amino acids. In DNA form, the CDR3 reads TGTGCCAGCAGGGAAACCTTGGGGACCCAGTACTTC. Translated: CASRETLGTQYF.

This chain uses TRBV5-1 with TRBJ2-1, with no clear D. Trimming removed 4 bases at V and 3 bases at J, with 14 bases between. The CDR3 runs to 15 residues. Germline V gene lookup returns CDR1 SGHRS and CDR2 YFSETQ. The CDR3 DNA follows: TGCGCCAGCAGCCACACCCGGGTTGTCTACAATGAGCAGTTCTTC. Amino acid sequence: CASSHTRVVYNEQFF.

For this clonotype: At one of its ends the junction is not consistent with the germline gene, which may arise from a read error. The V call is TRBV4-2, the J call TRBJ1-5; 7 nucleotides line up with TRBD1. CDR1 LGHNA and CDR2 YNFKEQ come from the germline V gene. The CDR3 is 14 amino acids. CDR3 sequence: CASRQGGGDQPQHF. Here the CDR3 DNA reads TGTGCCAGCAGGCAAGGAGGGGGCGATCAGCCCCAGCATTTT.